One and the same sample provided the 26 T cell receptor beta chains below, sequenced in a study of T-cell reconstitution after alpha-beta-depleted transplantation in children. The TCRbeta library incorporated unique molecular identifiers. TCRdb re-analysed the PCR reads in MiXCR, keeping a single row per CDR3 protein. The table shows about 200,000 distinct CDR3 sequences, with roughly 14% occurring only once. The sample was PBMCs from the stem cell graft donor, taken from the stem cell graft. These receptors were obtained from a human donor who donated a stem cell graft to a child with acute lymphoblastic leukemia.

This clonotype was seen ten or more times. The chain has TRBV7-6 and TRBJ1-1; D gene unclear. The CDR3 runs 13 residues. V was pared by 10 bases and J by 5 bases, with 17 bases between. Germline CDR1 and CDR2: SGHVS and FNYEAQ. CDR3 sequence reads: CATSRELGTEAFF. The CDR3 DNA is TGTGCCACGTCCCGGGAACTCGGAACTGAAGCTTTCTTT.

In DNA, the CDR3 is TGTGCCAGCAGCTCCGTATTGTTAAGCGGACGGCGGTACGAGCAGTACTTC. It specifies CASSSVLLSGRRYEQYF. V usage is TRBV11-2 and J usage is TRBJ2-7; tentative D call: TRBD2 (5 bases). V shed 4 bases and J shed 4 bases, with 23 bases lying between them. The CDR3 totals 17 residues. CDR1 is SGHAT, CDR2 FQNNGV, per germline.

The V and J genes are TRBV7-9 and TRBJ2-7; 9 positions agree with TRBD1. Germline loops: CDR1 SEHNR, CDR2 FQNEAQ (reference sequence). CDR3 size: 14 residues. V gave up 5 bases and J gave up 7 bases; unmatched junction bases: 9. The CDR3 loop reads CASSPRDRVGEQYF. CDR3 DNA sequence: TGTGCCAGCAGCCCCCGGGACAGGGTAGGGGAGCAGTACTTC. Complete variable domain (other parts from reference TRBV7-9 and TRBJ2-7): DTGVSQNPRHKITKRGQNVTFRCDPISEHNRLYWYRQTLGQGPEFLTYFQNEAQLEKSRLLSDRFSAERPKGSFSTLEIQRTEQGDSAMYLCASSPRDRVGEQYFGPGTRLTVT.

The chain combines TRBV14 with TRBJ2-1, with D perhaps TRBD2 (6 bases). CDR1 SGHDN and CDR2 FVKESK come from the germline V gene. The CDR3 loop spans 15 amino acids. V was pared by 1 base and J by 4 bases, with 11 bases between. The DNA for the CDR3 is TGTGCCAGCAGCCAAGCTCTGGGGGGTTACAATGAGCAGTTCTTC. As protein: CASSQALGGYNEQFF.

This clonotype was recorded many times. V and J are TRBV28 and TRBJ2-2; unclear D gene. Between the trimmed V and J ends, which lost 5 bases and 4 bases, there was a span of 8 bases. The CDR3 contains 13 residues. Germline CDR1 MDHEN, CDR2 SYDVKM. The CDR3 DNA follows: TGTGCCAGCAGTCCACCGGCCACCGGGGAGCTGTTTTTT. Residues: CASSPPATGELFF.

This clonotype was detected only a few times. V and J are TRBV20-1 and TRBJ2-1, with 10 bases identical to TRBD2. CDR1 is DFQATT and CDR2 is SNEGSKA in the germline V gene (reference sequence). The CDR3 covers 18 residues. Trimming at V came to 0 bases and at J to 4 bases, leaving 12 bases not matched to a gene. This chain's CDR3 is CSARDLGSSGSVYNEQFF. Written as DNA, the CDR3 is TGCAGTGCTAGAGATCTCGGATCTAGCGGGAGTGTATACAATGAGCAGTTCTTC.

This clonotype came up many times. V is TRBV28 and J is TRBJ1-2; D might be TRBD1 (5 bases). The germline V and J ends were trimmed by 5 bases and 2 bases, with 18 bases remaining between them. Germline CDR1 is MDHEN and CDR2 is SYDVKM. The CDR3 has 16 amino acids. In DNA form, the CDR3 reads TGTGCCAGCAGTATCCTCGGGGGAGGGTCGAACTATGGCTACACCTTC. It translates to CASSILGGGSNYGYTF.

The rearrangement links TRBV5-1 to TRBJ2-3; D is possibly TRBD2 (7 bases). Germline V gene data show CDR1 as SGHRS and CDR2 as YFSETQ. The CDR3 extends over 20 amino acids. V gave up 4 bases and J gave up 1 base, with 28 bases separating them. CDR3 sequence: CASSQGGAILIEGGTDTQYF. In nucleotides, the CDR3 is TGCGCCAGCAGCCAAGGGGGGGCGATTTTGATCGAGGGAGGCACAGATACGCAGTATTTT. The whole variable domain, remainder taken from reference TRBV5-1 and TRBJ2-3, is KAGVTQTPRYLIKTRGQQVTLSCSPISGHRSVSWYQQTPGQGLQFLFEYFSETQRNKGNFPGRFSGRQFSNSRSEMNVSTLELGDSALYLCASSQGGAILIEGGTDTQYFGPGTRLTVL.

This clonotype was counted at least ten times. The chain carries TRBV4-1 and TRBJ1-2; 7 bases are a match to TRBD1. The CDR3 covers 13 residues. Trimming removed 1 base from V and 8 bases from J; junction bases left unmatched: 4. Germline V gene data show CDR1 as MGHRA and CDR2 as YSYEKL. DNA of the CDR3: TGCGCCAGCAGCCAAGGACAGGGCTGGGGCTACACCTTC. Protein: CASSQGQGWGYTF.

This clonotype was seen many times. This chain connects TRBV7-2 to TRBJ2-7, with 11 bases aligning to TRBD2. Germline V gene sequence: CDR1 SGHTA, CDR2 FQGNSA. The CDR3 loop spans 16 amino acids. The J segment lost 0 bases and the V segment lost 8 bases, leaving 9 bases of the junction unmatched. The CDR3 reads CASQNSGREDSYEQYF. The CDR3 nucleotides are TGTGCCAGCCAGAATAGCGGGAGGGAAGACTCCTACGAGCAGTACTTC.

The chain joins TRBV5-1 to TRBJ1-2; 7 nucleotides match TRBD1. V dropped 4 bases and J dropped 0; count of bases not matched to a gene: 12. CDR1 is SGHRS, CDR2 YFSETQ, per germline. The CDR3 has 17 residues. CDR3 amino acids: CASSRKAGTASNYGYTF. DNA for the CDR3: TGCGCCAGCAGCCGAAAGGCGGGGACAGCCTCTAACTATGGCTACACCTTC.

This clonotype occurred many times. J is TRBJ2-5 and V is TRBV29-1; 10 bases map to TRBD2. This CDR3 region has 13 residues. Germline V gives CDR1 SQVTM, CDR2 ANQGSEA. V was pared by 7 bases and J by 4 bases, with 6 bases of the junction left unmatched. CDR3 coding DNA: TGCAGCGGCCTAGCGGGAGTAGGAGAGACCCAGTACTTC. This codes for CSGLAGVGETQYF.

This clonotype was detected ten times or more. This chain joins TRBV6-2 or TRBV6-3 and TRBJ2-7, with 10 positions matching TRBD2. The germline V gene has CDR1 MNHEY and CDR2 SVGEGT. The CDR3 sequence is 15 residues long. The trim removed 0 bases at V and 4 bases at J, leaving 3 bases unmatched. CDR3 residues: CASSYSVAGGYEQYF. CDR3 DNA: TGTGCCAGCAGTTACTCGGTAGCGGGGGGATACGAGCAGTACTTC.

This clonotype was picked up many times. CDR3 loop: CASTLAAGTPSRRQYF. The DNA of the CDR3 is TGTGCCAGCACACTTGCGGCCGGGACTCCTTCTAGGCGGCAGTACTTC. V usage is TRBV6-1 and J usage is TRBJ2-7, with D possibly matching TRBD2 (6 bases). Germline V gene data show CDR1 as MNHNS and CDR2 as SASEGT. V lost 7 bases and J 9 bases, leaving 28 bases between the germline ends. This CDR3 is 16 amino acids long.

There are many counts of this clonotype. This sequence joins TRBV20-1 and TRBJ2-5; 10 bases agree with TRBD1. The CDR3 spans 16 residues. Germline trimming cut 4 bases from V and 5 bases from J; bases unmatched to any gene: 13. Germline V gene lookup returns CDR1 DFQATT and CDR2 SNEGSKA (reference sequence). Here the CDR3 DNA reads TGCAGTGCTATAGACCCGACAGGGGGCATGGGGGAGACCCAGTACTTC. It encodes CSAIDPTGGMGETQYF.

At least ten counts were recorded for this clonotype. V gene TRBV7-9 combines with J gene TRBJ2-6; the D call may be TRBD1 or TRBD2 (5 bases each). The CDR3 is 17 amino acids. The V and J ends lost 1 base and 2 bases respectively, with 12 bases between them. CDR1 is SEHNR, CDR2 FQNEAQ, per germline (reference sequence). CDR3 sequence: CASSLGRLGAGANVLTF. DNA for the CDR3: TGTGCCAGCAGCTTAGGGAGGTTAGGGGCTGGGGCCAACGTCCTGACTTTC.

This clonotype has only a few counts. The V and J genes are TRBV6-1 and TRBJ2-1; D is ambiguous. CDR3 length: 13 residues. V shed 7 bases and J shed 4 bases, with 11 bases lying between them. In germline, CDR1 is MNHNS, CDR2 SASEGT. In DNA form, the CDR3 reads TGTGCCAGCACCCTACGGACGTACAATGAGCAGTTCTTC. It codes for CASTLRTYNEQFF.

The gene calls are TRBV15 and TRBJ2-3, with 8 bases fitting TRBD1. The CDR3 loop spans 17 amino acids. The germline CDR1 and CDR2 sequences are LNHNV and YYDKDF (reference sequence). With 3 bases clipped from V and 4 bases from J, the junction kept 12 bases outside the gene matches. This chain's CDR3 is CATSREGKGQGADTQYF. CDR3 sequence (DNA): TGTGCCACCAGCAGGGAAGGAAAAGGACAGGGAGCAGATACGCAGTATTTT.

This clonotype occurred many times. V gene TRBV5-1 combines with J gene TRBJ2-3; TRBD1 aligns across 7 bases. Germline values: CDR1 SGHRS, CDR2 YFSETQ. There are 12 residues in the CDR3. Trimming removed 8 bases from V and 5 bases from J; junction bases left unmatched: 5. CDR3 protein: CASPGQRDTQYF. CDR3 nucleotides: TGCGCCAGTCCGGGACAGAGAGATACGCAGTATTTT.

This clonotype was counted at least ten times. The rearrangement uses TRBV6-2 or TRBV6-3 and TRBJ1-1; the D gene is possibly TRBD1 (5 bases). In germline, CDR1 is MNHEY, CDR2 SVGEGT. Trimming pared 9 bases from V and 2 bases from J, leaving 13 bases between. The CDR3 contains 13 residues. In DNA, the CDR3 is TGTGCCAGTAGACAGATCCTTAACACTGAAGCTTTCTTT. Translated: CASRQILNTEAFF.

This clonotype has a count of ten or more. The chain has TRBV6-2 or TRBV6-3 and TRBJ1-2, with 10 bases fitting TRBD1. CDR1 and CDR2 (germline): MNHEY, SVGEGT. The CDR3 extends over 14 amino acids. The V and J ends lost 6 bases and 2 bases, in that order; junction bases with no gene match: 3. The CDR3 reads CASRPTGGNYGYTF. The CDR3 DNA sequence: TGTGCCAGCAGACCGACAGGGGGCAACTATGGCTACACCTTC.

This clonotype was seen only once. A clone one base away is much larger, so this may be a read error. The chain is built from TRBV10-3 and TRBJ2-7, with D perhaps matching TRBD2 (6 bases). V was pared by 6 bases and J by 0 bases, with 21 bases between. This CDR3 comprises 17 residues. Germline V gene data show CDR1 as ENHRY and CDR2 as SYGVKD. The CDR3 DNA follows: TGTGCCATCAGCACCGGAGAGGTCGGGAGTTCCTCCTACGAGCAGTACTTC. It specifies CAISTGEVGSSSYEQYF.

This clonotype was seen ten or more times. At one end, the junction sequence differs from germline, possibly due to a read error. The chain has TRBV5-1 and TRBJ1-1, with 9 bases aligning to TRBD1. Germline V gene lookup returns CDR1 SGHRS and CDR2 YFSETQ. The CDR3 sequence is 14 residues long. Here the CDR3 DNA reads TGTGCCAGCAGCCCGGGACAGGGGAACACTGAAGCTTTCTTT. Protein: CASSPGQGNTEAFF. Together with reference TRBV5-1 and TRBJ1-1, the CDR3 gives the full variable domain: KAGVTQTPRYLIKTRGQQVTLSCSPISGHRSVSWYQQTPGQGLQFLFEYFSETQRNKGNFPGRFSGRQFSNSRSEMNVSTLELGDSALYLCASSPGQGNTEAFFGQGTRLTVV.

There are many counts of this clonotype. V and J are TRBV3-1 and TRBJ2-4; 8 bases align to TRBD2. This CDR3 is 15 amino acids long. V lost 4 bases and J lost 7; bases outside the gene matches: 9. Germline CDR1 and CDR2: LGHDT and YNNKEL (reference sequence). This CDR3 is CASSLGGAGANIQYF. The CDR3 nucleotides read TGTGCCAGCAGCCTAGGGGGAGCGGGAGCTAACATTCAGTACTTC.

This clonotype was recorded at least ten times. The chain combines TRBV20-1 with TRBJ1-1, with TRBD1 matching over 8 bases. Germline trimming cut 0 bases from V and 1 base from J; bases unmatched to any gene: 4. In germline, CDR1 is DFQATT, CDR2 SNEGSKA (reference sequence). The CDR3 is 15 residues long. The CDR3 DNA reads TGCAGTGCTAGAGATCAGGGGACAGGGAACACTGAAGCTTTCTTT. It codes for CSARDQGTGNTEAFF.

Note on this clonotype: The junction differs from germline at one of its ends, possibly a read error. This chain connects TRBV12-3 or TRBV12-4 to TRBJ1-5; D perhaps matches TRBD1 (5 bases). The CDR3 sequence is 16 residues long. CDR3: CASSLAGKEGNQPQHF. In nucleotides, the CDR3 is TGTGCCAGCAGTCTAGCAGGGAAAGAGGGCAATCAGCCCCAGCATTTT.